This TCR beta chain originates from a study of identical twins' blood T cells. TCRdb re-derived calls from the 5' RACE reads in MiXCR, one entry per CDR3 protein. The table records 350,000 to 400,000 distinct CDR3 sequences, 25% to 35% of them present only once. Concerning this clonotype itself: A much larger clone lies one base from this, so it may be a read error.

Sequenced: PBMCs. The sequence came from a woman aged 18 to 50 in good health.

This CDR3 is CASSLNAGGTQYF. Here the CDR3 DNA reads TGTGCCAGTAGTCTTAACGCGGGAGGTACGCAGTATTTT. This chain uses TRBV19 with TRBJ2-3; 8 nucleotides align to TRBD2. Germline trimming cut 5 bases from V and 8 bases from J; bases unmatched to any gene: 6. The CDR3 consists of 13 residues. Germline-derived CDR1 and CDR2 are LNHDA and SQIVND (reference sequence).